This T cell receptor beta chain was observed in a study of metastatic and nonmetastatic thyroid tumors. The study, taken as a whole, reports: Reported TCR beta diversity, measured in blood and tumor, was significantly higher for malignant thyroid tumors than for benign nodules.

The V gene's germline CDR1 is GTSNPN and CDR2 SVGIG (reference sequence). CDR3 length: 13 amino acids. V dropped 2 bases and J dropped 9 bases, with 14 bases sitting between them. Authors' methods: The authors used CDR3 differences across clinicopathological groups to build a distant-metastasis classifier for papillary thyroid cancer. TCRdb re-called clones from the PCR reads using MiXCR. TCRdb's processing, not the study's, gives the V and J calls here. Here the sample spans roughly 75,000 clones, approximately 12% being singletons. This clone was counted many times. Its antigen remains unidentified. Patients were all untreated before their thyroid surgery.

This chain connects TRBV30 to TRBJ2-1; TRBD2 is a possible D gene (5 bases). The clonotype was recovered from a female donor with papillary thyroid cancer or a benign thyroid nodule (not recorded which). Some clones in this sample may be carry-over from other donors' samples. The sample taken for sequencing was tumor tissue. The CDR3 bases are TGTGCCTGGAGTCCCCCCGTGGAGGTTGAGCAGTTCTTC. It encodes CAWSPPVEVEQFF.